This TCR beta chain came from a study of post-analysis software for immune sequencing data (dated by TCRdb to the mid-2010s). In the study overall: Disease courses on record covered relapsing-remitting, secondary progressive and progressive-relapsing multiple sclerosis, though some patients had no subtype annotation. The patient repertoires were set against around eleven previously published healthy control repertoires from donors whose ages ranged from roughly 6 to 27 years. A subset of samples was prepared in parallel using single-end sample barcoding, then pooled and co-amplified after Illumina adapter ligation.

The CDR3 has 12 amino acids, counting the end cysteine and phenylalanine. CDR3 DNA only is kept here, 36 bases in frame from base 1. CDR1 DFQATT and CDR2 SNEGSKA are derived from the germline V gene (reference sequence). V drops 4 bases and J drops 3 bases, leaving 10 bases in between. TCR beta repertoires were profiled from peripheral blood of 10 to 15 young patients with multiple sclerosis to demonstrate the VDJtools post-analysis software. Multiple sclerosis patients were children and adolescents aged about 6 to 17 years. Beyond this particular receptor, the publication reports: Direct clustering with F measure revealed strong co-clustering of samples prepared in the same batch, which led to a batch-effect correction. Patients showed significantly higher frequencies than controls for five TRBV segments, among them TRBV5-6, TRBV5-1 and TRBV20-1. The control group was slightly older than the multiple sclerosis patient group. Normalized Chao1 diversity was significantly lower in multiple sclerosis patients than controls, suggesting substantial peripheral T-cell clonal expansion.

With respect to this clonotype: The target of this receptor is not known. The record has no base qualities; no much larger clone is one base away.

To prepare the library, PCR was applied. The sample was run on an Illumina HiSeq 2500. To reduce PCR and sequencing biases, unique molecular identifiers were built into the TCR beta cDNA libraries. Some 500,000 cDNA molecules were obtained per 1 to 10 million input T cells, so each molecule approximated one T cell. The patient libraries were prepared and sequenced using the same protocol as the earlier healthy control dataset. Samples belonging to the same batch were prepared together, multiplexed and sequenced on a shared HiSeq lane. Per the authors' processing: MIGEC handled the raw barcoded reads, throwing out single-read molecular identifier groups before consensus assembly and CDR3 extraction. VDJtools was used for post-analysis of the clonotype tables, with diversity normalized by down-sampling every dataset to the smallest sample size. To correct batch-related cross-sample contamination, repertoire overlap clustering matched CDR3 amino acid sequences but not nucleotide sequences. TCRdb took the public reads, trimmed them with fastp at Q25, ran MiXCR for clone calling and kept in-frame beta chains. Each entry is one CDR3 protein sequence, shown with its most common DNA and genes. The V and J calls were not made by the authors but by TCRdb's processing. This sample holds about 820,000 distinct CDR3 sequences; roughly 58% were observed only once. The leading ten clones occupy roughly 4.4% of the sample.

The V and J segments used are TRBV20-1 and TRBJ2-7, with TRBD2 as a weak D call on 6 bases. This receptor was taken from a girl aged 10 to 17 with multiple sclerosis. The sample taken for sequencing was blood. The CDR3 is CSAKRANYEQYF. The DNA reads as follows: TGCAGTGCTAAGCGGGCTAACTACGAGCAGTACTTC.